This T cell receptor beta chain was sequenced in a study of T cell changes during pregnancy in multiple sclerosis. Germline V gene data show CDR1 as MNHNS and CDR2 as SASEGT. V lost 5 bases, J lost 2 bases, and 10 bases lay in between. The CDR3 sequence is 14 residues long. Repertoires were generated with immunoSEQ multiplex PCR, while TCRdb's copy carries only in-frame clones and drops some. The table records some 60,000 clones, 93% of them present only once. The chain joins TRBV6-1 to TRBJ1-3, with D possibly TRBD1 on 6 matching bases. The receptor's source is a female donor with multiple sclerosis, enrolled in a pregnancy study. The sequenced sample was peripheral blood, obtained after pregnancy. CDR3 DNA: TGTGCCAGCAGTTCTACAGGGACTGGAAACACCATATATTTT. The encoded protein is CASSSTGTGNTIYF.